This T cell receptor beta chain was found in a study of T cell responses to AZD1222 COVID-19 vaccine. Looking at the study overall: Doses given second, at about 4 or about 12 weeks, were pooled.

Note on this clone: The target antigen is unknown.

The CDR3 runs to 17 residues. V lost 0 bases and J 3 bases, leaving 14 bases between the germline ends. CDR1 SEHNR and CDR2 FQNEAQ come from the germline V gene (reference sequence). Findings and caveats of the study: Among spike-specific TCRs, nearly half reportedly target unmutated variant regions. White British ancestry dominated among donors, who included more females, and clonal diversity was possibly underestimated.

Sequenced by immunoSEQ multiplex PCR; TCRdb stores in-frame clones only, minus some. The sample has 90,000 to 150,000 clones, around 85% seen once; the top ten hold approximately 5.9%. The sample in question was peripheral blood, obtained on day 0 of AZD1222 vaccination. This TCR derives from an adult in good health. The chain recombines TRBV7-9 with TRBJ2-2; perhaps TRBD2 as D (6 bases). In nucleotides, the CDR3 is TGTGCCAGCAGCTTAGCGCGCGGCGGGATCCACACCGGGGAGCTGTTTTTT. It is translated as CASSLARGGIHTGELFF.